The 26 T cell receptor beta chains presented below share a single source sample, sequenced in a study of T-cell reconstitution after alpha-beta-depleted transplantation in children. TCRbeta library construction was performed incorporating unique molecular identifiers. TCRdb redid the calling of the PCR reads with MiXCR, one entry per CDR3 protein. The sample lists 700,000 to 950,000 distinct CDR3 sequences, 16% seen once, with around 5% in the top ten. The sample was PBMCs, mostly from graft donor cells, taken 360 days after TCRalphabeta/CD19-depleted stem cell transplant. The origin of the receptors is a male patient aged 10 to 17 who had a stem cell transplant for acute lymphoblastic leukemia, so the T cells may come from the graft donor.

The gene calls are TRBV9 and TRBJ2-5; tentative D call: TRBD1 (7 bases). The CDR3 consists of 16 residues. The germline gives CDR1 SGDLS, CDR2 YYNGEE. V lost 2 bases, J lost 1 base, and 15 bases lay in between. The CDR3 here is CASSVRGDSVQETQYF. The CDR3 nucleotides are TGTGCCAGCAGCGTTAGGGGGGACAGCGTCCAAGAGACCCAGTACTTC.

The chain uses TRBV9 and TRBJ2-1, with D perhaps TRBD1 or TRBD2 (5 bases each). Trimming removed 0 bases from V and 2 bases from J, with 15 bases in between. This CDR3 has 17 amino acids. From germline, CDR1 is SGDLS and CDR2 YYNGEE. CDR3: CASSVGGTPFPYNEQFF. The CDR3 DNA reads TGTGCCAGCAGCGTAGGGGGGACCCCGTTCCCCTACAATGAGCAGTTCTTC.

This chain joins TRBV27 and TRBJ2-7, with D possibly being TRBD1 (5 bases). The CDR3 runs 14 residues. Germline V CDR1 and CDR2: MNHEY, SMNVEV (reference sequence). V was trimmed by 2 bases and J by 3 bases, leaving 11 bases between them. The CDR3 sequence is CASSLQGLLYEQYF. CDR3 DNA: TGTGCCAGCAGTTTACAGGGTTTGCTCTACGAGCAGTACTTC.

This clonotype was observed a few times. The genes are TRBV5-1 and TRBJ2-5, with 7 bases identical to TRBD1. The V gene end was trimmed by 6 bases and the J gene end by 2 bases; junction bases not matched to a gene: 7. The CDR3 has 14 residues. From germline, CDR1 is SGHRS and CDR2 YFSETQ. The CDR3 loop is CASTKPGQQETQYF. CDR3 DNA: TGCGCCAGCACGAAACCGGGACAGCAAGAGACCCAGTACTTC.

The chain links TRBV15 to TRBJ2-6, with D unclear. The CDR3 sequence is 14 residues long. The V end was cut by 0 bases, the J end by 12 bases, with 12 bases between. Per the germline V gene, CDR1 is LNHNV and CDR2 is YYDKDF (reference sequence). DNA of the CDR3: TGTGCCACCAGCAGAGATAGGACCCTTGGCGTCCTGACTTTC. Its translation is CATSRDRTLGVLTF.

The chain couples TRBV20-1 to TRBJ1-4; D unresolved. The CDR3 sequence is 10 residues long. CDR1 and CDR2 from the germline V gene are DFQATT and SNEGSKA (reference sequence). V was cut by 6 bases and J by 5 bases, with 4 bases left in between. The CDR3: CSAGNEKLFF. In nucleotides, the CDR3 is TGCAGTGCGGGAAATGAAAAACTGTTTTTT.

This clonotype was seen a handful of times. J is TRBJ1-3 and V is TRBV6-1, with D unresolved. This CDR3 spans 13 amino acids. Germline loops: CDR1 MNHNS, CDR2 SASEGT. V shed 6 bases and J shed 7 bases, with 13 bases lying between them. The CDR3: CASSTNPGNTIYF. CDR3 in DNA: TGTGCCAGCAGCACAAACCCGGGGAACACCATATATTTT.

The chain employs TRBV6-1 and TRBJ2-7; the D call may be TRBD1 or TRBD2 (7 bases each). V was cut by 6 bases and J by 4 bases, with 25 bases left in between. Germline values: CDR1 MNHNS, CDR2 SASEGT. The CDR3 covers 17 residues. The CDR3 spells CASSHLRGQGENYEQYF. The DNA of the CDR3 is TGTGCCAGCAGCCACTTGCGGGGGCAGGGGGAGAATTACGAGCAGTACTTC.

The J gene is TRBJ2-5, the V gene TRBV15; unclear D gene. Germline values: CDR1 LNHNV, CDR2 YYDKDF (reference sequence). Trimming cost V 0 bases and J 2 bases, with 7 bases left between them. The CDR3 consists of 14 residues. The CDR3 spells CATSRDTTQETQYF. Written as DNA, the CDR3 is TGTGCCACCAGCAGAGACACTACACAAGAGACCCAGTACTTC.

Only a few counts were recorded for this clonotype. The gene calls are TRBV20-1 and TRBJ2-7; D is tentatively TRBD1 or TRBD2 (5 bases each). Germline V gene sequence: CDR1 DFQATT, CDR2 SNEGSKA (reference sequence). CDR3 length equals 14 residues. V lost 3 bases and J lost 3, with 15 bases in between. The CDR3 DNA sequence: TGCAGTGCTAGGGTGGATGGGGGTCGCTACGAGCAGTACTTC. This gives the protein CSARVDGGRYEQYF.

This clonotype occurred a few times. This rearrangement joins TRBV14 to TRBJ2-3, with TRBD1 matching over 12 bases. The V segment lost 0 bases and the J segment 4 bases; nucleotides outside the gene matches: 14. The germline V gene encodes CDR1 SGHDN and CDR2 FVKESK. This CDR3 has 20 residues. CDR3 coding DNA: TGTGCCAGCAGCCAAGATTTCCCGATTGGGACAGGGGGCGGAGCAGATACGCAGTATTTT. Translation: CASSQDFPIGTGGGADTQYF.

This chain joins TRBV5-1 and TRBJ2-3; D gene uncertain. Germline V lookup: CDR1 SGHRS, CDR2 YFSETQ. Trimming removed 3 bases from V and 5 bases from J, with 10 bases in between. The CDR3 loop spans 13 amino acids. The CDR3 sequence is CASSSLMEDTQYF. CDR3 sequence (DNA): TGCGCCAGCAGCTCCCTGATGGAAGATACGCAGTATTTT.

The chain uses TRBV11-3 and TRBJ2-1, with a possible D match to TRBD2 (6 bases). Germline V gene sequence: CDR1 SGHNT, CDR2 YENEEA. This CDR3 has 13 residues. The ends were cut back, 4 bases at V and 5 bases at J, with 9 bases in the middle. CDR3 residues: CASSWGLHNEQFF. For the CDR3, the DNA is TGTGCCAGCAGCTGGGGACTTCACAATGAGCAGTTCTTC.

The rearrangement links TRBV7-9 to TRBJ2-5; unclear D gene. V was shortened by 4 bases and J by 5 bases, with 8 bases between the two germline ends. There are 12 residues in the CDR3. Germline V lookup: CDR1 SEHNR, CDR2 FQNEAQ (reference sequence). The DNA for the CDR3 is TGTGCCAGCAGCTACGTGGTCGAGACCCAGTACTTC. It translates to CASSYVVETQYF.

The chain has TRBV5-1 and TRBJ2-7; the match to TRBD2 covers 9 bases. Per the germline V gene, CDR1 is SGHRS and CDR2 is YFSETQ. With 3 bases clipped from V and 6 bases from J, the junction kept 13 bases outside the gene matches. The CDR3 extends over 16 amino acids. The CDR3 DNA reads TGCGCCAGCAGCTCCCAGGGGATAGCGGGAGCTAGCGAGCAGTACTTC. Amino acid sequence: CASSSQGIAGASEQYF. Complete variable domain (other parts from reference TRBV5-1 and TRBJ2-7): KAGVTQTPRYLIKTRGQQVTLSCSPISGHRSVSWYQQTPGQGLQFLFEYFSETQRNKGNFPGRFSGRQFSNSRSEMNVSTLELGDSALYLCASSSQGIAGASEQYFGPGTRLTVT.

This clonotype has just a few counts. This rearrangement joins TRBV5-1 to TRBJ2-7; no definite D call. The CDR3 consists of 12 residues. V was clipped by 2 bases and J by 6 bases, with 9 bases between them. CDR1 and CDR2 from the germline V gene are SGHRS and YFSETQ. The CDR3 is CASSFGLREQYF. CDR3 nucleotide sequence: TGCGCCAGCAGCTTTGGCCTGCGCGAGCAGTACTTC. Filled out from reference TRBV5-1 and TRBJ2-7, the complete variable domain reads KAGVTQTPRYLIKTRGQQVTLSCSPISGHRSVSWYQQTPGQGLQFLFEYFSETQRNKGNFPGRFSGRQFSNSRSEMNVSTLELGDSALYLCASSFGLREQYFGPGTRLTVT.

The gene calls are TRBV11-1 and TRBJ2-2, with unresolved D. The CDR3 covers 15 residues. Germline assignment: CDR1 SGHAT and CDR2 FQDESV (reference sequence). V was clipped by 5 bases and J by 4 bases, with 14 bases between them. CDR3 in amino acids: CASSLIRGATGELFF. The CDR3 DNA reads TGTGCCAGCAGCCTAATACGTGGCGCCACCGGGGAGCTGTTTTTT.

This clonotype was observed many times. The chain is built from TRBV5-1 and TRBJ1-5; the D gene is possibly TRBD1 (5 bases). CDR1 and CDR2 (germline): SGHRS, YFSETQ. The CDR3 loop spans 15 amino acids. V was pared by 1 base and J by 0 bases, with 8 bases between. The CDR3 region is CASSLSGTSNQPQHF. CDR3 DNA: TGCGCCAGCAGCTTGTCCGGGACTAGCAATCAGCCCCAGCATTTT.

A few counts support this clonotype. This sequence joins TRBV12-3 or TRBV12-4 and TRBJ2-5; 7 bases match TRBD1. The CDR3 loop spans 13 amino acids. After removal of 5 bases from V and 6 bases from J, the junction contained 6 bases not matched to a gene. CDR3 nucleotides: TGTGCCAGCAGTATTACAGGGGTACAGACCCAGTACTTC. It yields the protein CASSITGVQTQYF.

The V gene is TRBV5-1, the J gene TRBJ2-3, with D perhaps matching TRBD2 (5 bases). Trimming cost V 5 bases and J 7 bases, with 14 bases left between them. The CDR3 runs to 13 residues. Germline assignment: CDR1 SGHRS and CDR2 YFSETQ. CDR3 amino acids: CASRLDPGNTQYF. Here the CDR3 DNA reads TGCGCCAGCAGATTAGACCCGGGGAATACGCAGTATTTT.

This clonotype was recorded a few times. The rearrangement links TRBV29-1 to TRBJ1-1; tentatively, D is TRBD1 (6 bases). This CDR3 spans 13 amino acids. Trimming pared 4 bases from V and 7 bases from J, leaving 16 bases between. The germline V gene has CDR1 SQVTM and CDR2 ANQGSEA. CDR3 DNA: TGCAGCGTTGTAGGGGGGGCCATGGATGAAGCTTTCTTT. It translates to CSVVGGAMDEAFF.

In its sample, this clonotype was seen a few times. The rearrangement joins TRBV11-2 to TRBJ2-1; D possibly corresponds to TRBD2 (6 bases). Between the trimmed V and J ends, which lost 3 bases and 9 bases, there was a span of 12 bases. This CDR3 is built from 13 residues. CDR1 and CDR2 (germline): SGHAT, FQNNGV. The CDR3 DNA reads TGTGCCAGCAGCTTGTTGTCCGGGGGTGAGCAGTTCTTC. Translating gives CASSLLSGGEQFF.

This chain links TRBV10-3 with TRBJ1-5, with 9 bases lining up with TRBD1. The junction had 8 bases not matched to a gene; V was cut back by 10 bases and J by 1 base. Germline V CDR1 and CDR2: ENHRY, SYGVKD. This CDR3 has 15 residues. This CDR3 is CATTGTGRSNQPQHF. CDR3 coding DNA: TGTGCCACCACAGGGACAGGGAGGAGCAATCAGCCCCAGCATTTT.

The table lists this clonotype with a few counts. V gene TRBV7-9 combines with J gene TRBJ1-1; D remains unclear. Trimming pared 7 bases from V and 0 bases from J, leaving 12 bases between. CDR3 length equals 14 residues. The germline V gene has CDR1 SEHNR and CDR2 FQNEAQ (reference sequence). This CDR3 reads CASTQTSMNTEAFF. CDR3 nucleotide sequence: TGTGCCAGCACTCAGACATCCATGAACACTGAAGCTTTCTTT.

This clonotype appeared a few times. The V and J genes are TRBV12-3 or TRBV12-4 and TRBJ2-1, with D hard to call. The CDR3 length is 13 residues. V gave up 5 bases and J gave up 4 bases, with 9 bases separating them. CDR3 in amino acids: CASSRRVYNEQFF. The DNA for the CDR3 is TGTGCCAGCAGTCGCCGCGTATACAATGAGCAGTTCTTC.

This clonotype has only a few counts. The chain uses TRBV19 and TRBJ2-1, with D unclear. CDR3 length: 13 amino acids. Trimming cost V 0 bases and J 4 bases, with 4 bases left between them. Germline-derived CDR1 and CDR2 are LNHDA and SQIVND (reference sequence). The CDR3 here is CASSIDAYNEQFF. In DNA form, the CDR3 reads TGTGCCAGTAGTATAGACGCTTACAATGAGCAGTTCTTC. The full variable domain, completed using reference TRBV19 and TRBJ2-1, is DGGITQSPKYLFRKEGQNVTLSCEQNLNHDAMYWYRQDPGQGLRLIYYSQIVNDFQKGDIAEGYSVSREKKESFPLTVTSAQKNPTAFYLCASSIDAYNEQFFGPGTRLTVL.